The 3 T cell receptor beta chains below come from one sample, sequenced in a study of blood T cell repertoires in COVID-19 (dated by TCRdb to 2020 to 2022). To prepare the library, the immunoSEQ multiplex PCR assay was applied. TCRdb obtained this table from immuneACCESS and retained in-frame rearrangements with V and J assigned. These tables miss some clones; where compared with another copy, unresolved V genes account for less than half of the shortfall, and the remainder is unexplained. The sample yields some 110,000 clones; 84% were counted once. 11% to 15% of the sample belongs to the ten largest clones. Sequenced input: peripheral blood. Receptors originate from a woman aged 60-75 years with acute or convalescent COVID-19.

The chain has TRBV19 and TRBJ2-5; 11 bases are a match to TRBD1. Trimming took 3 bases from V and 4 from J; bases not matched to a gene: 4. CDR3 length equals 15 residues. The germline CDR1 and CDR2 sequences are LNHDA and SQIVND (reference sequence). This chain's CDR3 is CASSITGTGGETQYF. Written as DNA, the CDR3 is TGTGCCAGTAGTATCACCGGGACAGGGGGAGAGACCCAGTACTTC.

This chain links TRBV12-3 or TRBV12-4 with TRBJ1-2; D possibly corresponds to TRBD1 (5 bases). V was trimmed by 3 bases and J by 3 bases, leaving 8 bases between them. The CDR3 spans 13 residues. CDR3: CASSFTQDYGYTF. The CDR3 nucleotides are TGTGCCAGCAGTTTCACACAGGACTATGGCTACACCTTC.

The chain couples TRBV30 to TRBJ1-2; D unresolved. Looked up from germline, CDR1 is GTSNPN and CDR2 is SVGIG (reference sequence). The CDR3 totals 15 residues. Trimming shortened V by 2 bases and J by 3 bases, and 16 bases separated the two germline ends. CDR3 nucleotide sequence: TGTGCCTGGAGTTTCCCCCCTGTAGCGTACTATGGCTACACCTTC. Translation gives CAWSFPPVAYYGYTF.